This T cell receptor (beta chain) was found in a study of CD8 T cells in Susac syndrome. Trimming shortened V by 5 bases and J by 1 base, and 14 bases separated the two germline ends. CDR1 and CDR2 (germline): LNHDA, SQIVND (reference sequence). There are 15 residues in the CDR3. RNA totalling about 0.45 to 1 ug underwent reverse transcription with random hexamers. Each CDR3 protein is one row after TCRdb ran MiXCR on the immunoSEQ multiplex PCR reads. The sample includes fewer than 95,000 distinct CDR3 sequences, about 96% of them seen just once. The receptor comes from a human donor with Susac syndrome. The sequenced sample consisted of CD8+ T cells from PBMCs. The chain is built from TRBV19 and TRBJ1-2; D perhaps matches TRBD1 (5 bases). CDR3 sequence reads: CASSPIAGDNYGYTF. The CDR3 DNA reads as TGTGCCAGTAGTCCCATCGCGGGGGATAACTATGGCTACACCTTC.